The source of this T cell receptor beta chain is a study of blood T cell repertoires in COVID-19. For the study at large: T cells, B-cell-depleted T cells, or PBMCs supplied cDNA or gDNA.

Trimming removed 6 bases from V and 1 base from J; junction bases left unmatched: 4. The CDR3 has 14 amino acids. Germline assignment: CDR1 MDHEN and CDR2 SYDVKM. The method was immunoSEQ multiplex PCR; TCRdb's version includes in-frame clones alone and lacks a portion of them. The sample consists of around 100,000 clones, around 90% of them appearing once. The clonotype was recovered from a human donor in a cohort sampled during active COVID-19. The V gene is TRBV28, the J gene TRBJ2-7; 9 nucleotides match TRBD1. Specimen: peripheral blood. In DNA, the CDR3 is TGTGCCAGCAGAACCGGGACAGGGTCCTACGAGCAGTACTTC. It codes for CASRTGTGSYEQYF.